This TCR beta chain emerged from a study of CD8+CD57+ T cells in acquired aplastic anemia. Sequencing involved patients with CD8+CD57+ cell expansion previously shown by flow cytometry. The use of genomic DNA as template underpinned the TCR beta VDJ and CDR3 profiling. From the reads, TCRdb called clonotypes with MiXCR, one entry per CDR3 protein. In the table there are a few hundred thousand distinct CDR3 sequences, about three fifths of which are singletons. Study results and caveats: Patients and controls shared about 27 CD8+ CDR3 sequences.

This clonotype was found many times. Its specificity is unknown. The receptor was derived from a human donor with aplastic anemia. The sample comprised sorted CD4+, CD8+, or CD8+CD57+ T cells (not recorded which) from PBMCs.

The CDR3 DNA sequence: TGTGCCAGTAGTATAGCGACAGTGAACACTGAAGCTTTCTTT. This codes for CASSIATVNTEAFF. The V and J genes are TRBV19 and TRBJ1-1; tentatively, D is TRBD1 (5 bases). The germline V and J ends were trimmed by 1 base and 0 bases, with 6 bases remaining between them. This CDR3 has 14 residues. CDR1 and CDR2 (germline): LNHDA, SQIVND (reference sequence).